This TCR beta chain derives from a study of blood T cell repertoires in COVID-19. Looking at the study overall: The United States, Italy and Spain supplied acute and convalescent COVID-19 samples.

Patients at the Seattle site were enrolled during active infection and followed longitudinally. The CDR3 totals 16 residues. CDR1 SGHNT and CDR2 YENEEA come from the germline V gene. J lost 0 bases, V lost 1 base, and 0 bases had no gene match. Per the authors' pipeline: Amplified reference gene primers provided the basis for estimating nucleated cell counts. Data came from immunoSEQ multiplex PCR; TCRdb stores just in-frame clones and leaves some out. From that table come the V and J calls and clone size; the DNA was used to work out D and trimming. The sample lists some 180,000 clones, just over 90% occurring once.

This TCR was sampled from a man younger than 30 with COVID-19, enrolled during active disease. Sequenced input: peripheral blood. This sequence joins TRBV11-3 and TRBJ1-4; 9 bases agree with TRBD1. The CDR3 DNA follows: TGTGCCAGCAGCTTAGGGGACAGGGCAACTAATGAAAAACTGTTTTTT. Translating it yields CASSLGDRATNEKLFF.